This T cell receptor (beta chain) was recovered during a study of cytomegalovirus exposure and HLA in healthy donors. Study-level points and caveats: It was approximately 170 TCR beta chains that were listed as cytomegalovirus-associated.

The PCR contained 60 Vbeta and 13 Jbeta primers. In the authors' workflow: Later, tens of millions of unique TCR beta chains were counted in an analysis, and 10 million to 12 million of them were shared. TCRdb's table, derived via immunoSEQ multiplex PCR, lists solely in-frame clones and lacks some. V and J calls and clone size are as listed in that table; D and trimming were resolved from the DNA. The data hold 150,000 to 200,000 clones, with roughly 74% observed a single time. About this clone itself: The antigen remains undetermined.

Per germline, CDR1 SGHDT and CDR2 YYEEEE. The V and J ends lost 0 bases and 6 bases respectively, with 19 bases between them. The CDR3 covers 16 residues. The V gene is TRBV5-6, the J gene TRBJ2-7, with a tentative D call TRBD2 (7 bases). Sequencing was done on a sample of PBMCs. The source of this sequence is a woman aged 30 to 39 in good health and CMV-seropositive. CDR3 loop: CASSLGSWGGPSEQYF. Here the CDR3 DNA reads TGTGCCAGCAGCTTGGGTTCCTGGGGGGGCCCCAGCGAGCAGTACTTC.